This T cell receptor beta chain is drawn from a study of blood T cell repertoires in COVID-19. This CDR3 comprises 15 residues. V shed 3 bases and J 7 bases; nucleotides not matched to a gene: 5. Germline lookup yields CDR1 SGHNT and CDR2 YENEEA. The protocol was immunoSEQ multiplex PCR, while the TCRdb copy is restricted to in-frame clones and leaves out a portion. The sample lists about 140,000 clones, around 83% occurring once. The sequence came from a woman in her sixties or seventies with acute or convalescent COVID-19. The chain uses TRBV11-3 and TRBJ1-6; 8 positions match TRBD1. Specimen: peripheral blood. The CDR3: CASSFDRGRNSPLHF. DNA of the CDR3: TGTGCCAGCAGCTTCGACAGGGGAAGGAATTCACCCCTCCACTTT.